This T cell receptor beta chain was retrieved from a study of cytomegalovirus exposure and HLA in healthy donors (dated by TCRdb to about 2017). Background on the whole study: An earlier analysis of approximately 640 of the donors reported about 290 Gb of sequence data and some 120 million unique TCR beta sequences from roughly 180 million T cells. A later genetic analysis took genome-wide SNP genotypes for about 60% of the roughly 670 donors and used that subset as a discovery cohort. Across some 400 genotyped donors of the cohort, an average of approximately 240,000 unique TCR beta nucleotide sequences per donor were sequenced, and 15% to 20% of those sequences were non-productive. Rather than using new phenotypic data, the later analysis identified candidate immune exposures from TCR beta sequences and from how often those sequences occurred across donors. Four to six DR-DQ haplotypes were handled as single units for association and clustering because linkage in the cohort was strong. The T cell repertoires of under 700 subjects were profiled by immunosequencing and related to cytomegalovirus serostatus. An early release that covered several hundred HLA-typed donors contained about 290 gigabases of sequencing data and 70 million to 100 million unique TCR sequences. The number of typed donors differed by locus: 629-630 for A, B, C, DRB1 and DQB1; roughly 510 for DQA1; about 600 for DPA1; and roughly 490 for DPB1. A separate validation cohort of over 95 different subjects was used in addition to the approximately 640-subject first cohort. Every discovery cohort repertoire had been produced on one sequencing platform. In a later analysis, previously published TCR beta repertoires from 666 donors were re-analyzed and high-resolution HLA genotyping was added so that TCR occurrence patterns could be studied. HLA typing included class I and class II loci at four-digit resolution. The aim of the study was to test whether cataloging public T cell receptors could identify signatures of past pathogen exposure. Among the roughly 380 genotyped donors, approximately 82% belonged to the genetic ancestry cluster associated with self-reported Caucasian donors. Donor age, sex, ethnicity and CMV serostatus were compiled alongside the repertoire data. High-throughput TCR immunosequencing, statistical association of individual TCRs with disease status, and machine learning were combined to predict cytomegalovirus infection status. An earlier analysis of around 640 of the donors used high-throughput TCR beta sequencing to judge whether each TCR beta V gene segment behaved as functional or pseudogenic. What the authors observed across the whole study: Sequencing depth was assumed to be roughly uniform across donors in the presence/absence analyses, though that assumption may not hold. A later analysis found that most CMV-associated TCR beta chains appeared HLA-restricted, with HLA associations seemingly driven largely by CMV exposure. A further reported finding was that TCR beta sequences accurately predicted the HLA-A and HLA-B alleles for most subjects in the first cohort. A later genetic analysis associated a missense DCLRE1C variant with V-gene and J-gene trimming of TCR beta chains, and an independent cohort replicated the association. Compared with equally common non-associated chains, HLA-associated TCR beta chains in a later analysis were more clonally expanded and had lower generation probabilities. In the study, roughly 160 TCR beta chains were listed as associated with cytomegalovirus. The earlier analysis of almost 600 of the donors excluded 15 to 20 rarely observed V segments, including chromosome 9 orphons, because counts were too low. The sequencing pipeline was judged likely to have produced a cluster of highly shared sequence variants as a technical artifact. Most TCR sequences were observed very rarely across donors, whereas some public TCRs were present in many individuals. For the cohort, immune exposure information was limited to CMV serostatus. When HLA alleles, especially DR and DQ, strongly co-occurred, TCR associations were difficult to assign to individual alleles. The 87-base-pair reads could not distinguish some IMGT-functional V segments, including TRBV6-2 and TRBV6-3, so those segments were excluded. Because some donors lacked HLA typing at each locus, the association tests relied only on the typed subset. In an earlier analysis of approximately 590 of the donors, most TCR beta V segments appeared in productive rearrangements about 87% or about 30% of the time, broadly matching IMGT annotations. The authors suggested that the approach could potentially be extended to other disease states and immunological phenotypes. In this cohort, only TCR beta chains were sequenced, and detectable features were limited by the absence of alpha or paired-chain data. A later analysis reported that several top co-occurrence clusters appeared linked to parvovirus B19, influenza, CMV and Epstein-Barr virus. Linkage disequilibrium might explain the correlated functional status among segregating V segments, but an unknown experimental factor could not be ruled out. In a later analysis, TCR association rates were found to vary across HLA loci, with the most associated TCRs seen for DRB1 alleles and the fewest for HLA-C alleles. Cytomegalovirus status was reported to be diagnosed by the classifier with high specificity and sensitivity in both the original and validation cohorts. A later genetic analysis reported fewer N-insertions in productive TCRs among donors in an Asian-associated ancestry cluster than the roughly 700-donor mean. In vitro tests confirmed that a few of the cytomegalovirus-associated TCR beta chains recognize cytomegalovirus antigens. In a later analysis, around 17,000 TCR beta sequences were associated with specific HLA alleles at a false discovery rate of 0.05.

CDR1 and CDR2 are read off the germline V gene as MNHEY and SVGAGI. Relative to germline, V is 2 bases shorter and J is 4 bases shorter, with 6 bases between their ends. The CDR3 measures 13 amino acids from cysteine to phenylalanine. Just the 39-base CDR3 DNA is kept, in frame starting at base 1. Regarding this clone: What antigen it recognizes has not been identified.

The cohort comprised fewer than 750 healthy bone marrow donors. Cohort members were all nominally healthy when sampled, although unrecorded immune exposures were likely present. The donor tested CMV seronegative, placing the donor among the 350 or so seronegative members of the cohort. Every donor gave a peripheral blood sample, and the peripheral blood mononuclear cells from that sample were used for TCR beta sequencing. The Qiagen DNeasy Blood Extraction Kit was used to extract genomic DNA from the blood cell samples. Libraries were prepared through the immunoSEQ multiplex PCR assay. For the multiplex PCR, a mixture combining 60 forward primers for TCR Vbeta segments and 13 reverse primers for TCR Jbeta segments was used. A multiplex PCR assay on genomic DNA amplified the CDR3 region of rearranged TCR beta genes. On the Illumina HiSeq System, the amplified TCR beta libraries were sequenced as 87-base-pair reads. On the study's bioinformatics: Across the roughly 670 repertoires, a later analysis counted tens of millions of unique TCR beta chains, approximately 12 million of which were shared by at least two donors. To remove PCR and sequencing errors, raw reads were error-corrected and collapsed into unique sequences using a nearest-neighbor algorithm that merged closely related sequences. Alignment of CDR3 sequences to IMGT reference sequences was used to assign V, D and J gene segments. For a sequence to be retained, at least a six-nucleotide match to both a V gene segment and a J gene segment was required. Rearrangements were called productive when the CDR3 lacked stop codons and stayed in frame with V and J; all others were non-productive. CDR3 was defined by IMGT convention, running from the second conserved V-encoded cysteine to the conserved J-encoded phenylalanine. Sequences without an unambiguous match to a single V gene segment were excluded from the earlier analysis of approximately 560 of the donors. In an earlier analysis of a few hundred of the donors, V segments were called functional above 56.7% productive rearrangements and were called segregating when the between-donor standard deviation exceeded 5%. A statistical classification framework was built to diagnose cytomegalovirus status from the catalog of TCR beta chain sequences. In a later analysis, TCR nucleotide sequences were compared against IMGT/GENE-DB human TR gene sequences so that V and J genes could be assigned. A later analysis assigned CDR3 sequences and most-parsimonious VDJ recombination scenarios with the TCRdist pipeline. A later analysis defined each TCR beta chain by its CDR3 amino acid sequence plus V-gene family, and excluded reads lacking a unique V-gene family. To address suspected cross-contamination and a sequencing artifact, a later analysis removed a few hundred highly shared, low-generation-probability nucleotide sequences. A later analysis calculated a clonal expansion index for each public chain from normalized within-repertoire ranks of inferred template counts. A later analysis computed generation probabilities with a VDJ recombination model fitted to out-of-frame rearrangements, and checked the results against IGoR. Hypergeometric tests were used in a later analysis to score TCR-TCR, TCR-HLA and TCR-CMV co-occurrence, with a repertoire-size bias correction applied to the TCR pairs. False discovery rates were estimated in a later analysis by permuting HLA or CMV assignments 20 times. In a later analysis, co-occurring TCRs were grouped with DBSCAN, and TCRdist sequence similarity was added when clustering was performed within HLA-allele-positive subsets. Repertoires with fewer than 30,000 or more than 120,000 public chains, plus five repertoires with anomalous nucleotide sharing, were excluded from co-occurrence clustering. TCRdb provides this immuneACCESS table in a form limited to in-frame rearrangements. Some clones are lacking; in checked studies, under half of them reflect an unresolved V gene, and why the rest are absent is not known. That table furnishes V, J and clone size, whereas the DNA furnished D and trimming. The sample's clone listing holds approximately 50,000 clones. The top ten hold 2% to 2.5% of the sample.

The V and J genes are TRBV6-5 and TRBJ1-5; no D gene can be assigned with confidence. The receptor was derived from a woman aged 40 to 49 in good health and CMV-seronegative. The sequenced sample was PBMCs. CDR3 protein: CASSYVRNQPQHF. In nucleotides, the sequence is TGTGCCAGCAGTTACGTGAGGAATCAGCCCCAGCATTTT.